This T cell receptor (beta chain) was observed in a study of T-cell memory formation after mild COVID-19 (dated by TCRdb to about 2021). Concerning the study at large: TCR sequence clusters from the two donors were largely donor specific. Longitudinal TCRalpha and TCRbeta repertoire sequencing tracked T-cell clones expanding and contracting after mild COVID-19 in a couple of donors. Two young, previously healthy adult volunteers, one female and one male, were included in the cohort.

Summary of the overall study and its limitations: The detection of some responding clones in pre-infection memory suggests that pre-existing cross-reactive memory T cells joined the SARS-CoV-2 response. Clones that contracted from day 15 to 85 showed balanced CD4/CD8 phenotypes, whereas a second wave of clones that expanded from day 15 to 37 leaned towards CD4+. SARS-CoV-2 specificity was not confirmed for the second-wave clones peaking on day 37. Contracting CD4+ clones were located mainly in the CM and EM memory subsets, whereas CD8+ clones were found to be enriched in EMRA. Only a couple of mild cases were covered by the study, and larger cohorts that include severe cases with pre-infection samples were considered necessary.

Turning to this clonotype: It lacks a known antigen. Base qualities are not at hand, and no much larger clone is one base apart.

TCRdb names Illumina NovaSeq 6000 as the instrument used. TCRalpha and TCRbeta cDNA libraries were constructed by 5'RACE with constant-segment primers, with sample barcodes and unique molecular identifiers being introduced. Trizol reagent was used to extract RNA from every sample. Amplification of the libraries took two PCR steps, and the second step added a second sample barcode plus Illumina TruSeq adapters. Sequencing of the libraries was done on an Illumina NovaSeq, producing 2 x 150 bp paired-end reads. The authors' pipeline ran thus. With migec v1.2.7, reads were demultiplexed and then collapsed into UMI-guided consensus sequences. Using mixcr v2.1.11, UMI consensuses were aligned to TRA and TRB V and J templates and then assembled into clonotypes. Clonotypes were classified as expanded or contracted when called significant by both edgeR and NoisET, with noise models trained on biological replicates. For edgeR calls, a false discovery rate-adjusted p below 0.01 and a log2 fold-change threshold of 1 were applied. PCA with hierarchical clustering of max-normalized trajectories of the 1000 most abundant clonotypes was used as exploratory dynamics analysis. The CD4 or CD8 phenotype of responding clones was assigned using the separately sequenced CD4+ and CD8+ repertoires. TCRdb redid the processing of the public reads, applying fastp at Q25 and MiXCR, and retained in-frame beta chains. Each record represents a unique CDR3 protein, reported with the most common genes and DNA among its rows. TCRdb, rather than the study authors, made the V and J calls. This sample lists 40,000 to 60,000 distinct CDR3 sequences; approximately 12% were detected once. Roughly a quarter of the sample is held by the ten biggest clonotypes.

Ficoll-Paque density gradient centrifugation was the method used to isolate PBMCs. V is cut back by 5 bases and J by 6 bases, with 10 bases in the junction unmatched. From the cysteine through the phenylalanine, the CDR3 covers 15 amino acids. This entry keeps only the CDR3 DNA: 45 bases, framed from base 1. Per the germline V gene, SGHTA is the CDR1 and FQGTGA is the CDR2. The chain is made from TRBV7-3 and TRBJ2-1; 7 middle bases align to TRBD1. The clonotype originates from a man in his late teens or twenties who had mild COVID-19 (a few samples of this study predate the infection). The sample titles of this study are shuffled in the database, so cell type and time point are left out; the donor was told from shared clones. Sequencing was carried out using PBMCs or a T cell subset sorted from them (not recorded which). The CDR3 is CASSQRQGWGNEQFF. The sequenced DNA: TGTGCCAGCAGCCAACGACAGGGTTGGGGCAATGAGCAGTTCTTC.